Listed below are T cell receptor beta chains from one sample, sequenced in a study of cytomegalovirus exposure and HLA in healthy donors. The method was immunoSEQ multiplex PCR; TCRdb's version includes in-frame clones alone and lacks a portion of them. The profile shows a few hundred thousand clones, 85% to 95% of them singletons. The specimen sequenced was PBMCs. These receptors were obtained from a girl aged 2 to 9 in good health and CMV-seronegative. Each CDR3 is given with its conserved first and last residue. A D gene is named only where the DNA matches it firmly. For some rows the clone size is stated as once, few or many, or as a class when expanded; others skip it.

>NA|few|TRBV5-1|TRBJ2-5
CASSLGSRSSETQYF
TGCGCCAGCAGCTTGGGGTCGAGGTCGAGTGAGACCCAGTACTTC
>TRBD1|NA|TRBV30|TRBJ2-7
CAWWGQGNEQYF
TGTGCCTGGTGGGGACAGGGAAACGAGCAGTACTTC
>NA|NA|TRBV19|TRBJ1-5
CASSVIQEGSNQPQHF
TGTGCCAGTAGTGTTATCCAGGAGGGCAGCAATCAGCCCCAGCATTTT
>NA|NA|TRBV19|TRBJ1-2
CASSTAIRVSSGYTF
TGTGCCAGTAGCACGGCCATCAGGGTATCAAGTGGCTACACCTTC
>TRBD1|NA|TRBV5-1|TRBJ1-4
CASSLAPGTGQEKLFF
TGCGCCAGCAGCTTGGCGCCTGGGACAGGGCAGGAAAAACTGTTTTTT
>NA|NA|TRBV7-2|TRBJ2-4
CASSPSVGLAKNIQYF
TGTGCCAGCAGCCCCTCGGTTGGACTAGCCAAAAACATTCAGTACTTC
>NA|NA|TRBV10-3|TRBJ1-1
CAISVGGTEAFF
TGTGCCATCAGTGTCGGGGGGACTGAAGCTTTCTTT
>NA|NA|TRBV6-1|TRBJ1-4
CASSGATGLNEKLFF
TGTGCCAGCAGTGGGGCGACAGGACTTAATGAAAAACTGTTTTTT
>TRBD2|NA|TRBV23-1|TRBJ2-1
CASSTTSGGAYEQFF
TGCGCCAGCAGTACGACTAGCGGGGGGGCCTATGAGCAGTTCTTC
>TRBD2|NA|TRBV28|TRBJ2-7
CASLPPSGGPFAHEQYF
TGTGCCAGCCTACCACCTAGCGGGGGGCCTTTTGCCCACGAGCAGTACTTC
>TRBD1|NA|TRBV5-1|TRBJ1-6
CASSPGGLSYNSPLHF
TGCGCCAGCAGCCCAGGGGGGCTCTCCTATAATTCACCCCTCCACTTT
>TRBD1|NA|TRBV19|TRBJ1-1
CASSVGQGADEAFF
TGTGCCAGTAGTGTGGGACAGGGGGCCGATGAAGCTTTCTTT
>TRBD1|NA|TRBV5-6|TRBJ1-5
CASSRQYRGHLAQHF
TGTGCCAGCAGCCGTCAATACAGGGGCCATCTAGCCCAGCATTTT
>NA|NA|TRBV10-3|TRBJ2-5
CAISARGAQETQYF
TGTGCCATCAGTGCCCGGGGGGCCCAAGAGACCCAGTACTTC
>NA|NA|TRBV7-2|TRBJ1-1
CASSHPQSYTEAFF
TGTGCCAGCAGCCATCCACAGAGCTACACTGAAGCTTTCTTT
>TRBD1|NA|TRBV4-1|TRBJ1-1
CASSQGTGEAFF
TGCGCCAGCAGCCAGGGGACAGGAGAAGCTTTCTTT
>TRBD2|NA|TRBV29-1|TRBJ2-1
CSVEGGGGAYNEQFF
TGCAGCGTTGAAGGCGGCGGGGGGGCGTACAATGAGCAGTTCTTC
>TRBD1|once|TRBV9|TRBJ1-5
CASSVEGANGQPQHF
TGTGCCAGCAGCGTAGAGGGGGCGAATGGGCAGCCCCAGCATTTT
>TRBD2|NA|TRBV29-1|TRBJ2-2
CSVAAATSLAGGRDTGELFF
TGCAGCGTGGCCGCCGCGACAAGCCTAGCGGGAGGAAGGGACACCGGGGAGCTGTTTTTT
>NA|NA|TRBV21-1|TRBJ1-2
CASSKESTGHYGYTF
TGTGCCAGCAGCAAAGAATCGACAGGGCACTATGGCTACACCTTC
>NA|NA|TRBV9|TRBJ1-2
CASSDSQANYGYTF
TGTGCCAGCAGCGACTCACAGGCTAACTATGGCTACACCTTC
>NA|NA|TRBV7-6|TRBJ2-7
CASSLSRYYEQYF
TGTGCCAGCAGCTTATCCCGGTACTACGAGCAGTACTTC
>NA|once|TRBV20-1|TRBJ1-2
CSALGQYGYTF
TGCAGTGCACTCGGACAGTATGGCTACACCTTC
>TRBD2|NA|TRBV5-1|TRBJ2-1
CASSSSGNEQFF
TGCGCCAGCAGCTCTAGCGGGAATGAGCAGTTCTTC
>NA|once|TRBV28|TRBJ2-2
CASSFYAIRANTGELFF
TGTGCCAGCAGTTTTTACGCGATCAGGGCGAACACCGGGGAGCTGTTTTTT
>TRBD1|NA|TRBV29-1|TRBJ2-3
CSVDGTGVSSTDTQYF
TGCAGCGTTGACGGGACAGGGGTTTCTAGCACAGATACGCAGTATTTT
>TRBD2|NA|TRBV4-2|TRBJ2-3
CASSQGSLAGQYF
TGTGCCAGCAGCCAAGGATCTCTAGCGGGGCAGTATTTT
>NA|few|TRBV25-1|TRBJ2-1
CASSGLGWVEQFF
TGTGCCAGCAGCGGACTCGGGTGGGTTGAGCAGTTCTTC
>NA|once|TRBV2|TRBJ1-4
CASSERSGGLGEKLFF
TGTGCCAGCAGTGAACGAAGCGGGGGGCTGGGGGAAAAACTGTTTTTT
>TRBD1|NA|TRBV4-1|TRBJ2-2
CASSQRAGTGFTGELFF
TGCGCCAGCAGCCAAAGAGCCGGGACAGGGTTCACCGGGGAGCTGTTTTTT
>TRBD1|NA|TRBV5-4|TRBJ2-2
CASSSGTGSNTGELFF
TGTGCCAGCAGCTCCGGGACAGGGTCGAACACCGGGGAGCTGTTTTTT
>TRBD1|once|TRBV27|TRBJ2-7
CASSLGQGPYEQYF
TGTGCCAGCAGCCTGGGACAGGGTCCCTACGAGCAGTACTTC
>NA|NA|TRBV25-1|TRBJ1-4
CASSARTEEGKLFF
TGTGCCAGCAGCGCCCGGACAGAGGAAGGAAAACTGTTTTTT
>TRBD1|NA|TRBV6-5|TRBJ2-7
CASTGTGGAEQYF
TGTGCCAGCACGGGGACAGGGGGCGCCGAGCAGTACTTC
>NA|NA|TRBV6-6|TRBJ2-3
CASSQAGRADTQYF
TGTGCCAGCAGCCAGGCGGGCCGGGCAGATACGCAGTATTTT
>NA|NA|TRBV7-9|TRBJ2-7
CASSLGAHEQYF
TGTGCCAGCAGCTTGGGGGCCCACGAGCAGTACTTC
>TRBD2|NA|TRBV4-1|TRBJ2-7
CASSLLGGRSDYEQYF
TGCGCCAGCAGCCTACTGGGAGGGAGGTCAGACTACGAGCAGTACTTC
>NA|once|TRBV4-1|TRBJ2-3
CASSRETGASTDTQYF
TGCGCCAGCAGCCGAGAGACAGGTGCTAGCACAGATACGCAGTATTTT
>NA|NA|TRBV2|TRBJ2-1
CASSEWVGGLRNEQFF
TGTGCCAGCAGTGAATGGGTGGGGGGGCTCAGGAATGAGCAGTTCTTC
>NA|once|TRBV7-2|TRBJ2-2
CASNPALILGELFF
TGTGCCAGCAACCCTGCCTTAATCCTCGGGGAACTGTTTTTT
>NA|NA|TRBV6-1|TRBJ1-5
CASSWTDSNQPQHF
TGTGCCAGCAGTTGGACAGATAGCAATCAGCCCCAGCATTTT